This is a list of T cell receptor beta chains from one sample in a study of blood T cell repertoires in COVID-19. Using immunoSEQ multiplex PCR, the repertoire was profiled, and TCRdb retains in-frame clones only, with some absent. This sample carries 200,000 to 250,000 clones, roughly 85% of them seen once, and the ten largest clones take over 2%. The specimen was peripheral blood. These receptors came from a woman in her 70s with COVID-19, enrolled during active disease. Both conserved end residues are part of each CDR3. The D gene is left open where the match is weak. For some rows the clone size is stated as once, few or many, or as a class when expanded; others skip it.

D gene: -; J gene: TRBJ2-6; V gene: TRBV19; clone size: -; CDR3 DNA: TGTGCCAGTAGTCCGTTAACTGGGGCCAACGTCCTGACTTTC; CDR3 protein: CASSPLTGANVLTF
D gene: TRBD1; J gene: TRBJ2-3; V gene: TRBV5-1; clone size: -; CDR3 DNA: TGCGCCAGCAGCCAGGGGACAGGGCCGATTAGTCATACGCAGTATTTT; CDR3 protein: CASSQGTGPISHTQYF
D gene: TRBD1; J gene: TRBJ2-2; V gene: TRBV6-4; clone size: -; CDR3 DNA: TGTGCCAGCAGACGGACAGGGGGCACCGGGGAGCTGTTTTTT; CDR3 protein: CASRRTGGTGELFF
D gene: TRBD1; J gene: TRBJ2-7; V gene: TRBV10-3; clone size: few; CDR3 DNA: TGTGCCACGGCGGACAGGGACAACGAGCAGTACTTC; CDR3 protein: CATADRDNEQYF
D gene: -; J gene: TRBJ2-3; V gene: TRBV28; clone size: once; CDR3 DNA: TGTGCCAGCAGTTTGGCGCGGGATACGCAGTATTTT; CDR3 protein: CASSLARDTQYF
D gene: -; J gene: TRBJ2-7; V gene: TRBV5-6; clone size: -; CDR3 DNA: TGTGCCAGCAGCTTGGGGGACACTAGCTCCTACGAGCAGTACTTC; CDR3 protein: CASSLGDTSSYEQYF
D gene: TRBD1; J gene: TRBJ2-2; V gene: TRBV19; clone size: -; CDR3 DNA: TGTGCCAGTAGTACCCGACAGGGGAACACCGGGGAGCTGTTTTTT; CDR3 protein: CASSTRQGNTGELFF
D gene: -; J gene: TRBJ1-2; V gene: TRBV6-5; clone size: -; CDR3 DNA: TGTGCCAGCAGAATTGACAGGTCCTATGGCTACACCTTC; CDR3 protein: CASRIDRSYGYTF
D gene: TRBD2; J gene: TRBJ2-1; V gene: TRBV7-2; clone size: -; CDR3 DNA: TGTGCCAGCAGCACGGGACTAGCGGGAGTAAATGAGCAGTTCTTC; CDR3 protein: CASSTGLAGVNEQFF
D gene: -; J gene: TRBJ1-2; V gene: TRBV27; clone size: -; CDR3 DNA: TGTGCCAGCAGCCCAGGCGGGGGCGCTAACTATGGCTACACCTTC; CDR3 protein: CASSPGGGANYGYTF
D gene: -; J gene: TRBJ1-5; V gene: TRBV6-1; clone size: -; CDR3 DNA: TGTGCCAGCAGTGAAGCTTGGCTCAGGGGCAATCAGCCCCAGCATTTT; CDR3 protein: CASSEAWLRGNQPQHF
D gene: TRBD1; J gene: TRBJ1-2; V gene: TRBV25-1; clone size: -; CDR3 DNA: TGTGCCAGCAGTGAATGGGACAGGGGGAACTATGGCTACACCTTC; CDR3 protein: CASSEWDRGNYGYTF
D gene: TRBD1; J gene: TRBJ1-5; V gene: TRBV19; clone size: -; CDR3 DNA: TGTGCCAGTAGTAAACCCCCCCAGGGGGCCGGACAGCCCCAGCATTTT; CDR3 protein: CASSKPPQGAGQPQHF
D gene: -; J gene: TRBJ1-2; V gene: TRBV27; clone size: -; CDR3 DNA: TGTGCCACCCAGAGGATAGGGGGCTATGGCTACACCTTC; CDR3 protein: CATQRIGGYGYTF
D gene: TRBD1; J gene: TRBJ1-2; V gene: TRBV11-1; clone size: -; CDR3 DNA: TGTGCCAGCAGCTTAACCGGGACAGCGGGCTACACCTTC; CDR3 protein: CASSLTGTAGYTF
D gene: TRBD1; J gene: TRBJ1-2; V gene: TRBV4-2; clone size: -; CDR3 DNA: TGTGCCAGCAGCCAAGACGGGACAGGGCACAGCTATGGCTACACCTTC; CDR3 protein: CASSQDGTGHSYGYTF
D gene: TRBD1; J gene: TRBJ2-7; V gene: TRBV3-1/TRBV3-2; clone size: -; CDR3 DNA: TGTGCCAGTGGGGACAGGGGATCGTACGAGCAGTACTTC; CDR3 protein: CASGDRGSYEQYF
D gene: TRBD1; J gene: TRBJ1-3; V gene: TRBV25-1; clone size: -; CDR3 DNA: TGTGCCAGCAGTGAAAGGACAGGGAGCTCTGGAAACACCATATATTTT; CDR3 protein: CASSERTGSSGNTIYF
D gene: TRBD2; J gene: TRBJ2-1; V gene: TRBV29-1; clone size: -; CDR3 DNA: TGCAGCGCCCCGGCGGGAGTAACTGGGAATGAGCAGTTCTTC; CDR3 protein: CSAPAGVTGNEQFF
D gene: TRBD2; J gene: TRBJ2-1; V gene: TRBV7-3; clone size: -; CDR3 DNA: TGTGCCAGCAGCCTGACTAGCGGGACGCTCTACAATGAGCAGTTCTTC; CDR3 protein: CASSLTSGTLYNEQFF
D gene: -; J gene: TRBJ1-2; V gene: TRBV2; clone size: -; CDR3 DNA: TGTGCCAGCAGCAGGACAATTATGGGGGGCTACACCTTC; CDR3 protein: CASSRTIMGGYTF
D gene: TRBD1; J gene: TRBJ1-1; V gene: TRBV7-3; clone size: -; CDR3 DNA: TGTGCCAGCAGCTCGACAGGGGCGACTGAAGCTTTCTTT; CDR3 protein: CASSSTGATEAFF
D gene: TRBD1; J gene: TRBJ1-1; V gene: TRBV14; clone size: -; CDR3 DNA: TGTGCCAGCAGCCAAGAGGGACAGGGAGGCACTGAAGCTTTCTTT; CDR3 protein: CASSQEGQGGTEAFF
D gene: -; J gene: TRBJ1-2; V gene: TRBV29-1; clone size: -; CDR3 DNA: TGCAGCGCCACAACCAGGGGCAACTATGGCTACACCTTC; CDR3 protein: CSATTRGNYGYTF
D gene: -; J gene: TRBJ2-7; V gene: TRBV4-3; clone size: -; CDR3 DNA: TGCGCCAGCAGCCCGGACACGGATAACTACGAGCAGTACTTC; CDR3 protein: CASSPDTDNYEQYF
D gene: -; J gene: TRBJ2-5; V gene: TRBV15; clone size: few; CDR3 DNA: TGTGCCACCAGCAGAGGACTCAACCAAGAGACCCAGTACTTC; CDR3 protein: CATSRGLNQETQYF
D gene: TRBD1; J gene: TRBJ1-2; V gene: TRBV6-4; clone size: once; CDR3 DNA: TGTGCCAGCTTCGACAGGGGTGGCTACACCTTC; CDR3 protein: CASFDRGGYTF
D gene: -; J gene: TRBJ1-1; V gene: TRBV6-2/TRBV6-3; clone size: few; CDR3 DNA: TGTGCCAGCAGTAACAGGGCTACGTTTGAAGCTTTCTTT; CDR3 protein: CASSNRATFEAFF
D gene: -; J gene: TRBJ2-2; V gene: TRBV9; clone size: -; CDR3 DNA: TGTGCCAGCAGCGTAATAGGAGGGGCCGGGGAGCTGTTTTTT; CDR3 protein: CASSVIGGAGELFF
D gene: -; J gene: TRBJ1-2; V gene: TRBV10-3; clone size: -; CDR3 DNA: TGTGCCATCAGTGACCCGGGTTCCTATGGCTACACCTTC; CDR3 protein: CAISDPGSYGYTF
D gene: -; J gene: TRBJ1-4; V gene: TRBV11-2; clone size: -; CDR3 DNA: TGTGCCAGCAGCTTAGACAGGGTCGAAAAACTGTTTTTT; CDR3 protein: CASSLDRVEKLFF
D gene: TRBD1; J gene: TRBJ1-2; V gene: TRBV6-5; clone size: few; CDR3 DNA: TGTGCCAGCAGTTTAGAGACAGGGGGGTATAACACCTTC; CDR3 protein: CASSLETGGYNTF
D gene: -; J gene: TRBJ1-2; V gene: TRBV7-3; clone size: -; CDR3 DNA: TGTGCCAGCAGCTTAAGGGCAGGGTATGGCTACACCTTC; CDR3 protein: CASSLRAGYGYTF
D gene: -; J gene: TRBJ1-1; V gene: TRBV2; clone size: -; CDR3 DNA: TGTGCCAGCAGTGAAGCGGGGGAGGGGAGGACTGAAGCTTTCTTT; CDR3 protein: CASSEAGEGRTEAFF
D gene: -; J gene: TRBJ1-2; V gene: TRBV9; clone size: -; CDR3 DNA: TGTGCCAGCAGCGTGACAGGCATAAGCTATGGCTACACCTTC; CDR3 protein: CASSVTGISYGYTF
D gene: -; J gene: TRBJ2-1; V gene: TRBV2; clone size: -; CDR3 DNA: TGTGCCAGCAGGGGGGCGTCTAGTGACTATGAGCAGTTCTTC; CDR3 protein: CASRGASSDYEQFF
D gene: TRBD1; J gene: TRBJ1-2; V gene: TRBV6-5; clone size: -; CDR3 DNA: TGTGCCAGCAGTAACCCCGGGACAGTCTATGGCTACACCTTC; CDR3 protein: CASSNPGTVYGYTF
D gene: -; J gene: TRBJ1-1; V gene: TRBV19; clone size: few; CDR3 DNA: TGTGCCAGTAGTTTTCAGACGGGGAACACTGAAGCTTTCTTT; CDR3 protein: CASSFQTGNTEAFF
D gene: -; J gene: TRBJ2-2; V gene: TRBV7-2; clone size: -; CDR3 DNA: TGTGCCAGCAGCTTAGGACACTTTACCGGGGAGCTGTTTTTT; CDR3 protein: CASSLGHFTGELFF
D gene: -; J gene: TRBJ1-2; V gene: TRBV5-4; clone size: few; CDR3 DNA: TGTGCCAGCAGCGGTACGGACACAACATCTAACTATGGCTACACCTTC; CDR3 protein: CASSGTDTTSNYGYTF
D gene: -; J gene: TRBJ2-5; V gene: TRBV20-1; clone size: -; CDR3 DNA: TGCAGTGCTGGGGGGGAGACCCAGTACTTC; CDR3 protein: CSAGGETQYF